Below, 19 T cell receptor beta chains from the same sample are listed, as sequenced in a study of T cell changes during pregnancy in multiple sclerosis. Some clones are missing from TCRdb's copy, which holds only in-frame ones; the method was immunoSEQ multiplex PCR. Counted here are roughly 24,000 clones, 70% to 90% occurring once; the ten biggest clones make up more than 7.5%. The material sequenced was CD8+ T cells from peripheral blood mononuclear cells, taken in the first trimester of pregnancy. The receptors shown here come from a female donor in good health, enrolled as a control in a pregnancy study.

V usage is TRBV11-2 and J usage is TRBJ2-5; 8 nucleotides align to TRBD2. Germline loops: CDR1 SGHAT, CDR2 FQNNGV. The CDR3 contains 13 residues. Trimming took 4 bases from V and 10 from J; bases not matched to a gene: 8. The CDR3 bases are TGTGCCAGCAGCTCCGGTAGCGGGGACGTCCAGTACTTC. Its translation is CASSSGSGDVQYF.

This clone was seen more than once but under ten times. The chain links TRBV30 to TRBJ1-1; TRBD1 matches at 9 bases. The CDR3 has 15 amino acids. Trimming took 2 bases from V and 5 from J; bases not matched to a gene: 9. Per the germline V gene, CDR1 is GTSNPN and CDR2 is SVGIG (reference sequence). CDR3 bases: TGTGCCTGGAGTCACCCCCCGGGACAGGGAACTGAAGCTTTCTTT. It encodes CAWSHPPGQGTEAFF.

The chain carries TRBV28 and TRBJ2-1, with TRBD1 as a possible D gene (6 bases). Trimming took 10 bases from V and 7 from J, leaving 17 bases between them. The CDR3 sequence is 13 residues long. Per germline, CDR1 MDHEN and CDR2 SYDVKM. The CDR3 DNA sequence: TGTGCCACCGTGGCAGGGGCAGGTAATGAGCAGTTCTTC. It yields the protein CATVAGAGNEQFF.

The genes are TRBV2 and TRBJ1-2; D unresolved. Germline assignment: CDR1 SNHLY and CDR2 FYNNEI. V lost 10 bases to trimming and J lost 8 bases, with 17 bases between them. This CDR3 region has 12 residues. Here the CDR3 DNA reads TGTGCCATCCTAGACCCCGCGGGGGGCTACACCTTC. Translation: CAILDPAGGYTF.

The CDR3 DNA sequence: TGTGCCTGGCAGGCGGGGGGCCTCTCCTACGAGCAGTACTTC. It encodes CAWQAGGLSYEQYF. The rearrangement uses TRBV30 and TRBJ2-7, with 8 bases that match TRBD2. V lost 5 bases to trimming and J lost 0 bases; unmatched junction nucleotides: 6. CDR1 and CDR2 from the germline V gene are GTSNPN and SVGIG (reference sequence). The CDR3 runs to 14 residues. The full variable domain, in which reference TRBV30 and TRBJ2-7 provide the parts outside the CDR3, is SQTIHQWPATLVQPVGSPLSLECTVEGTSNPNLYWYRQAAGRGLQLLFYSVGIGQISSEVPQNLSASRPQDRQFILSSKKLLLSDSGFYLCAWQAGGLSYEQYFGPGTRLTVT.

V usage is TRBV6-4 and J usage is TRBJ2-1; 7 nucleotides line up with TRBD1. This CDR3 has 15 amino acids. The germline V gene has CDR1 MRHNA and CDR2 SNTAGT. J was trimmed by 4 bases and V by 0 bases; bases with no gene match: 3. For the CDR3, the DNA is TGTGCCAGCAGTGACTCCGGGACAGAATACAATGAGCAGTTCTTC. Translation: CASSDSGTEYNEQFF.

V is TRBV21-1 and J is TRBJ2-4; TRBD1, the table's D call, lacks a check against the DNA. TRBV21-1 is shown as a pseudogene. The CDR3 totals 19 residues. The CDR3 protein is CASLKRTGESALAKNIQYF. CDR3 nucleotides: TGTGCCAGCCTAAAGAGGACAGGGGAATCAGCTCTAGCCAAAAACATTCAGTACTTC.

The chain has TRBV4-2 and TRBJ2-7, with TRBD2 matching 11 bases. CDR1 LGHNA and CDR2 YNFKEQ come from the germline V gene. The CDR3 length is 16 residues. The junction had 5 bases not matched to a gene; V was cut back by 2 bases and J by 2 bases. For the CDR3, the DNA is TGTGCCAGCAGCCAAATAGCGGGGGGGCGGGCCTACGAGCAGTACTTC. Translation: CASSQIAGGRAYEQYF.

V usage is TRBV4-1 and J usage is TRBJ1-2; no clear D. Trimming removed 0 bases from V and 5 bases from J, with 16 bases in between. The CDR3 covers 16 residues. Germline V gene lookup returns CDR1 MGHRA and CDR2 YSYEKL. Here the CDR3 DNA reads TGCGCCAGCAGCCAAGAGCTAGGTCTCACTCCATATGGCTACACCTTC. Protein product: CASSQELGLTPYGYTF.

CDR3 amino acids: CASSQDGGWVEAFF. CDR3 nucleotide sequence: TGCGCCAGCAGCCAAGATGGAGGATGGGTCGAAGCTTTCTTT. J is TRBJ1-1 and V is TRBV4-1; D gene uncertain. Germline V gene data show CDR1 as MGHRA and CDR2 as YSYEKL. This CDR3 has 14 amino acids. Trimming stripped 0 bases from V and 8 bases from J, with 13 bases between.

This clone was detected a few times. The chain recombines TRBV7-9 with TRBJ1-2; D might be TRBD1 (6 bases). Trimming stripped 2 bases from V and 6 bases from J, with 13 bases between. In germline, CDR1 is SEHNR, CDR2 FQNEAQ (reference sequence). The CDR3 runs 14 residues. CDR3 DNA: TGTGCCAGCAGCTTAAATCGAGGACAGAATGGCTACACCTTC. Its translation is CASSLNRGQNGYTF.

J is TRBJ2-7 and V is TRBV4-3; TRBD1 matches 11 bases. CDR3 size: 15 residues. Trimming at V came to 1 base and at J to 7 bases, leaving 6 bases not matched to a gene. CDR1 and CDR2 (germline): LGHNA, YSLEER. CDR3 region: CASSQAGQGAGEQYF. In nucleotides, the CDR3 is TGCGCCAGCAGCCAAGCTGGACAGGGGGCGGGGGAGCAGTACTTC.

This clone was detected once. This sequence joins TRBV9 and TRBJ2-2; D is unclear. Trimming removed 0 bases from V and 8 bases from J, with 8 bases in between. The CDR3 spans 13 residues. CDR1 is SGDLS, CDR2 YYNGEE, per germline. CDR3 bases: TGTGCCAGCAGCGTAGGGAAGACAGGGGAGCTGTTTTTT. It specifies CASSVGKTGELFF.

The CDR3 DNA is TGTGCCAGCAGCCCTAGCGGGGGCCGAACAGATACGCAGTATTTT. This translates into CASSPSGGRTDTQYF. The rearrangement joins TRBV9 to TRBJ2-3, with 10 bases identical to TRBD2. The germline V gene has CDR1 SGDLS and CDR2 YYNGEE. The V segment lost 4 bases and the J segment 3 bases; nucleotides outside the gene matches: 5. CDR3 size: 15 residues.

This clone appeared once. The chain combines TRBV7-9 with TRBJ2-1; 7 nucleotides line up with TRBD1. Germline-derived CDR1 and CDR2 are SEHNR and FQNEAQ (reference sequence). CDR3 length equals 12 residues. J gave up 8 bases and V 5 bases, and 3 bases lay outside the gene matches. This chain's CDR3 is CASSETGYEQFF. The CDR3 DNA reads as TGTGCCAGCAGCGAGACAGGGTATGAGCAGTTCTTC. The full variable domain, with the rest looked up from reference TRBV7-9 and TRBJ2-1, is DTGVSQNPRHKITKRGQNVTFRCDPISEHNRLYWYRQTLGQGPEFLTYFQNEAQLEKSRLLSDRFSAERPKGSFSTLEIQRTEQGDSAMYLCASSETGYEQFFGPGTRLTVL.

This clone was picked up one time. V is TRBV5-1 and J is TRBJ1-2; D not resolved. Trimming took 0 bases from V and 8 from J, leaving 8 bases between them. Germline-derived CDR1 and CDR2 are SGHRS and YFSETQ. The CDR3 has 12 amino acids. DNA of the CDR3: TGCGCCAGCAGCTTGGACCCGGGGGGCTACACCTTC. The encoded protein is CASSLDPGGYTF.

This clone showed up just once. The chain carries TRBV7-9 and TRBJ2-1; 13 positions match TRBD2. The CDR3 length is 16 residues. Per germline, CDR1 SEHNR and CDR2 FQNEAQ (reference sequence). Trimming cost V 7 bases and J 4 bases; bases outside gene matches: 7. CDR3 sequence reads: CASTPRTSGGYNEQFF. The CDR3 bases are TGTGCCAGCACCCCCAGGACTAGCGGGGGTTACAATGAGCAGTTCTTC.

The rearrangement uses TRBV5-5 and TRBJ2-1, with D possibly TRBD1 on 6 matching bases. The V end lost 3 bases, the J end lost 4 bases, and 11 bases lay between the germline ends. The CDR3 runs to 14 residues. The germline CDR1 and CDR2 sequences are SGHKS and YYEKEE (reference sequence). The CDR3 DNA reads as TGTGCCAGCAGCTCTAGACAGGCGTACAATGAGCAGTTCTTC. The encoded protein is CASSSRQAYNEQFF.

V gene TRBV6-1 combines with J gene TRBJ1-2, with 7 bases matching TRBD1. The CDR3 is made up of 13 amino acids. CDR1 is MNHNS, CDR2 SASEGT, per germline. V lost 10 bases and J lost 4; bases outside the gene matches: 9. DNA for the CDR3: TGTGCCACTTCCGAGGGGGCCTTCTATGGCTACACCTTC. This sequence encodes CATSEGAFYGYTF.